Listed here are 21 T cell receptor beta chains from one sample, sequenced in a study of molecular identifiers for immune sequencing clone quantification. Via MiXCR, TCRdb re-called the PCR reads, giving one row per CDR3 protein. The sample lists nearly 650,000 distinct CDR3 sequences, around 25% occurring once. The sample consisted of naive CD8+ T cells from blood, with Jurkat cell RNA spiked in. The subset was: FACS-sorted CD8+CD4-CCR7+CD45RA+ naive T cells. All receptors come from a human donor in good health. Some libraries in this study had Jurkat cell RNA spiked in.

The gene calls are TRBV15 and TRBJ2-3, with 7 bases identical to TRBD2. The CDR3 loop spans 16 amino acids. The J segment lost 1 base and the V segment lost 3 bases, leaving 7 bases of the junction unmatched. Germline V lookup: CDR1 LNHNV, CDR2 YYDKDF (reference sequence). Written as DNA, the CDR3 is TGTGCCACCAGCAGCCTCCCGGGGGGACGCACAGATACGCAGTATTTT. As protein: CATSSLPGGRTDTQYF.

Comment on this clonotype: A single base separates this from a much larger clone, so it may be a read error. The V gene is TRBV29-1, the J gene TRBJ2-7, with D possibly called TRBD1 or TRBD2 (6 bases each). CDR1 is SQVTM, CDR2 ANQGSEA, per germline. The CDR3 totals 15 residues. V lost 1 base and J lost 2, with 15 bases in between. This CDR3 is CSVEGGQEGPYEQYF. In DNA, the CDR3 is TGCAGCGTTGAAGGGGGGCAGGAGGGCCCCTACGAGCAGTACTTC.

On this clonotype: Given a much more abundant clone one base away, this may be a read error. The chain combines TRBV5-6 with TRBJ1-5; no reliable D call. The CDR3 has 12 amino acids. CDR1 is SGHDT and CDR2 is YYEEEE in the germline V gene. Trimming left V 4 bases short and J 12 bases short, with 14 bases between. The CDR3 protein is CASSTPETLQHF. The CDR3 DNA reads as TGTGCCAGCAGCACTCCAGAAACGCTCCAGCATTTT.

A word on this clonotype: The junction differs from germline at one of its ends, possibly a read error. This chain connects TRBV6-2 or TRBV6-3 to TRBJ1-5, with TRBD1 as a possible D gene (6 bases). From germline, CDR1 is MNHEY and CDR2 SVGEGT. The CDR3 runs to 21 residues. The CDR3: CANSYGQGHPKIPYNNQPQHF. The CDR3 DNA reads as TGTGCCAACAGTTACGGGCAGGGGCATCCGAAAATCCCCTATAACAATCAGCCCCAGCATTTT.

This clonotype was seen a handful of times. The chain's CDR3 is CASSGLSSYNSPLHF. DNA of the CDR3: TGTGCCAGCAGCGGATTGAGCTCCTATAATTCACCCCTCCACTTT. The V gene is TRBV7-9, the J gene TRBJ1-6; the D is unclear. The V gene's germline CDR1 is SEHNR and CDR2 FQNEAQ (reference sequence). Trimming took off 5 bases at V and 0 bases at J, with 8 bases between the two ends. This CDR3 region has 15 residues. Full variable domain (rest looked up from reference TRBV7-9 and TRBJ1-6): DTGVSQNPRHKITKRGQNVTFRCDPISEHNRLYWYRQTLGQGPEFLTYFQNEAQLEKSRLLSDRFSAERPKGSFSTLEIQRTEQGDSAMYLCASSGLSSYNSPLHFGNGTRLTVT.

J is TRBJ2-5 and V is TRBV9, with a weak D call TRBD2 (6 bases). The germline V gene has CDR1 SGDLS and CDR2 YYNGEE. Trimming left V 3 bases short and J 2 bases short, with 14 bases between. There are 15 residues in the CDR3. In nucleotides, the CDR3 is TGTGCCAGCAGCGGGGGGACTTTAAGGCAAGAGACCCAGTACTTC. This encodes CASSGGTLRQETQYF.

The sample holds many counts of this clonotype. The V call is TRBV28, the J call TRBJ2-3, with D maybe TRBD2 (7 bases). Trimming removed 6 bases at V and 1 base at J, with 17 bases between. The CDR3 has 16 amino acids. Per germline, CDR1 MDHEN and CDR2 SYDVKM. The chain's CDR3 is CASRKWGGLGTDTQYF. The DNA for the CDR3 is TGTGCCAGCAGGAAATGGGGGGGGCTAGGCACAGATACGCAGTATTTT. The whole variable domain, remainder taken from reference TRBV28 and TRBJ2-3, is DVKVTQSSRYLVKRTGEKVFLECVQDMDHENMFWYRQDPGLGLRLIYFSYDVKMKEKGDIPEGYSVSREKKERFSLILESASTNQTSMYLCASRKWGGLGTDTQYFGPGTRLTVL.

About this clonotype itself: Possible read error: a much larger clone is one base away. The CDR3 loop reads CASSLAPGPNQEPQYF. CDR3 in DNA: TGCGCCAGCAGCTTGGCGCCAGGTCCAAATCAAGAGCCCCAGTACTTC. V and J are TRBV5-1 and TRBJ2-5; no reliable D call. Germline assignment: CDR1 SGHRS and CDR2 YFSETQ. This CDR3 has 16 residues.

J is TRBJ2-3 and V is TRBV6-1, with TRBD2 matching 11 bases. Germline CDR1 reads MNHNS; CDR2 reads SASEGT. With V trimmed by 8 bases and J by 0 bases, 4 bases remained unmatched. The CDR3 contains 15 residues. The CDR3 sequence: CASGRTSGSTDTQYF. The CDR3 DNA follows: TGTGCCAGCGGGAGGACTAGCGGGAGCACAGATACGCAGTATTTT.

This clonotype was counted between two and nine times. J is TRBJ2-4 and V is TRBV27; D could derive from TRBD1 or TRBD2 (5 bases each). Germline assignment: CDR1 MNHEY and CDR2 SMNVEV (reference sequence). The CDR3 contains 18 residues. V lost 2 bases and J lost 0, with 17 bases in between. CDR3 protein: CASSLGSRDGVAKNIQYF. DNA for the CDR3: TGTGCCAGCAGTTTAGGAAGCCGGGACGGAGTAGCCAAAAACATTCAGTACTTC.

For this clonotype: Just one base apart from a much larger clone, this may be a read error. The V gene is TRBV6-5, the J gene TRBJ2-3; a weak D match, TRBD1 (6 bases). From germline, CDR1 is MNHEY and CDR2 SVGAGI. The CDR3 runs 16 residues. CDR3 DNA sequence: TGTGCCAGCAGTTACAACGGACAGCCTAGCACAGATACGCGGTATTTT. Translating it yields CASSYNGQPSTDTRYF.

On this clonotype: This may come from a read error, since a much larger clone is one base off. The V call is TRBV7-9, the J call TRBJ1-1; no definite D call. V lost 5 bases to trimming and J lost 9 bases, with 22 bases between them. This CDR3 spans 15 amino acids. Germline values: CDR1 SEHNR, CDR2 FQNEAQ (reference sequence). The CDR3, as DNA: TGTGCCAGCAGCGCACCGGAAGTGCCAGGTTATAAAGCTTTCTTT. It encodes CASSAPEVPGYKAFF.

This CDR3 reads CASRRDTFYEQYF. The DNA of the CDR3 is TGTGCCAGCAGAAGGGACACTTTCTACGAGCAGTACTTC. This chain links TRBV6-2 or TRBV6-3 with TRBJ2-7; a weak D match, TRBD1 (6 bases). Germline lookup yields CDR1 MNHEY and CDR2 SVGEGT. CDR3 size: 13 residues. V lost 6 bases, J lost 3 bases, and 12 bases lay in between.

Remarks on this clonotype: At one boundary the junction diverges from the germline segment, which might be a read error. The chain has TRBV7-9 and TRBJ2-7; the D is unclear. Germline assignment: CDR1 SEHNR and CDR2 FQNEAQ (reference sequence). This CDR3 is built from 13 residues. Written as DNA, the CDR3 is TGTGCCAGCAGCTTAGCTGATACCTACGAGCAGTGCTTC. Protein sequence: CASSLADTYEQCF. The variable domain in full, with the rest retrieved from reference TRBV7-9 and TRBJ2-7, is DTGVSQNPRHKITKRGQNVTFRCDPISEHNRLYWYRQTLGQGPEFLTYFQNEAQLEKSRLLSDRFSAERPKGSFSTLEIQRTEQGDSAMYLCASSLADTYEQCFGPGTRLTVT.

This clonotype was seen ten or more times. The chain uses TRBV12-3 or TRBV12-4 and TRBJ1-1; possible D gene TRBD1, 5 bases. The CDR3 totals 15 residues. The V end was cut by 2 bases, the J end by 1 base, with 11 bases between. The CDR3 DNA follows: TGTGCCAGCAGTTTATCGGGGCAGCAGAACACTGAAGCTTTCTTT. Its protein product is CASSLSGQQNTEAFF.

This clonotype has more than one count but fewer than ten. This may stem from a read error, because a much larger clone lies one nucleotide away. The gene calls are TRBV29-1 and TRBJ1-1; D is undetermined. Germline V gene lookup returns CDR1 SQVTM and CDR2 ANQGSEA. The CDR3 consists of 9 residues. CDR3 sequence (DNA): TGCAGCGTTGGCGGTGAAGCTCTCTTT. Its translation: CSVGGEALF.

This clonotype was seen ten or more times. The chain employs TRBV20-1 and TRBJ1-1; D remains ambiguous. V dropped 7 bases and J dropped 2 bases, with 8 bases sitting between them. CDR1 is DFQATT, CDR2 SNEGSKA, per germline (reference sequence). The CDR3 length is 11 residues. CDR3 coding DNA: TGCAGTGGGGCCCTTAACACTGAAGCTTTCTTT. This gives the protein CSGALNTEAFF.

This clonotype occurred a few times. The CDR3 region has the DNA TGTGCCAGCAGCTCCCGGGACCGAATCCAAGAGACCCAGTACTTC. This codes for CASSSRDRIQETQYF. V usage is TRBV7-2 and J usage is TRBJ2-5, with D possibly being TRBD1 or TRBD2 (5 bases each). The CDR3 totals 15 residues. V was trimmed by 4 bases and J by 1 base, leaving 13 bases between them. CDR1 and CDR2 (germline): SGHTA, FQGNSA.

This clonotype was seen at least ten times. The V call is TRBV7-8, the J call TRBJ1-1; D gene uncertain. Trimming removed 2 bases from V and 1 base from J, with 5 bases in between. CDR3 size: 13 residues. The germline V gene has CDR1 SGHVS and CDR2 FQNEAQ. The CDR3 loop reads CASSLNQNTEAFF. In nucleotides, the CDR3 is TGTGCCAGCAGCTTAAATCAGAACACTGAAGCTTTCTTT.

CDR3 nucleotide sequence: TGTGCCAGCAGCTTAGGGGGGCCGGGTCGCACTGAAGCTTTCTTT. Amino acids: CASSLGGPGRTEAFF. The chain uses TRBV11-1 and TRBJ1-1; a possible D gene is TRBD1 (6 bases). In germline, CDR1 is SGHAT, CDR2 FQDESV (reference sequence). The V end was cut by 1 base, the J end by 4 bases, with 13 bases between. This CDR3 spans 15 amino acids.

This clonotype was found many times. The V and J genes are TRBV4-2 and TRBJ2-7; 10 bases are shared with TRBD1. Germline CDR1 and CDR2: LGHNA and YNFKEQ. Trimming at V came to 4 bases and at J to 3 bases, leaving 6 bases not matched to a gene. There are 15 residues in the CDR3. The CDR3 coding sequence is TGTGCCAGCAGCCCCACCGGGACAGGGGACTACGAGCAGTACTTC. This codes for CASSPTGTGDYEQYF.